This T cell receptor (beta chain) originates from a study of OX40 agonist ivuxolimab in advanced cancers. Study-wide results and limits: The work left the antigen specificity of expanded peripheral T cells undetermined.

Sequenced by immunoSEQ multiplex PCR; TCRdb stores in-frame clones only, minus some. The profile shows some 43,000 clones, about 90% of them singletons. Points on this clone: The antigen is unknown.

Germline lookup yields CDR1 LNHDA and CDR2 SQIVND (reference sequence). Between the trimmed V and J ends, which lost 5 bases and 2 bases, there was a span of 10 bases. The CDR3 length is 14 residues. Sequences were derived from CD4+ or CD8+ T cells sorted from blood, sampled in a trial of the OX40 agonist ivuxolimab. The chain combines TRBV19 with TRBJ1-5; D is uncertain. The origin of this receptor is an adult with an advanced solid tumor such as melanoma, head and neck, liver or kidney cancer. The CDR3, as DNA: TGTGCCAGTAGTCTCGACGGGGGCAATCAGCCCCAGCATTTT. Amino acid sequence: CASSLDGGNQPQHF.